The entry below gives a single T cell receptor beta chain sequence along with its context. Its specificity is not known. The data are from a study of graft-versus-host responses after intestinal transplantation. Sequencing was performed with immunoSEQ multiplex PCR; in TCRdb, only in-frame clones are kept and a portion is missing. This sample carries around 110,000 clones, approximately 94% of them seen once, and the ten largest clones take roughly 0.24%. The source material was unstimulated CD4+ T cells sorted from spleen or lymph node cells, sampled before transplant. The source is a human donor who was the organ donor for an intestinal transplant.

This chain's CDR3 is CASRTGLISQPQHF. The CDR3 coding sequence is TGTGCCAGCAGGACAGGGTTAATAAGTCAGCCCCAGCATTTT. The V and J genes are TRBV28 and TRBJ1-5, with 7 bases matching TRBD1. J was trimmed by 6 bases and V by 6 bases; bases with no gene match: 8. In germline, CDR1 is MDHEN, CDR2 SYDVKM. The CDR3 length is 14 residues.